Reported below is one TCR beta chain. As yet, its antigen is unknown. The data are from a study of cytomegalovirus exposure and HLA in healthy donors. Points from the study as a whole: Relative to the roughly 640-donor mean, N-insertions were reportedly fewer in an Asian-associated ancestry cluster in a later analysis. In vitro confirmation showed a few CMV-associated chains to be CMV antigen specific. Equally common other TCR beta chains were less clonally expanded than HLA-associated ones, a later analysis found. Apparent HLA restriction characterized most CMV-associated TCR beta chains in a later analysis.

The PCR made use of 60 Vbeta and 13 Jbeta primers. The data were produced by immunoSEQ multiplex PCR, yet TCRdb's version contains in-frame clones alone and is incomplete. The sample carries about 93,000 clones, roughly four fifths recorded once. The CDR3 is 14 residues long. Germline V gene data show CDR1 as MGHDK and CDR2 as SYGVNS. Deletions cut 4 bases from V and 4 bases from J, with 11 bases between. This receptor was obtained from a man aged 25-45 years in good health and CMV-seronegative. Sequenced: PBMCs. This chain joins TRBV25-1 and TRBJ1-3; D is perhaps TRBD1 (5 bases). The CDR3 reads CASSAIGGGNTIYF. The CDR3 bases are TGTGCCAGCAGTGCTATTGGGGGGGGAAACACCATATATTTT.